A single sample gave rise to the 15 T cell receptor beta chains below, sequenced in a study of early T cells in non-severe SARS-CoV-2 infection. TCRdb ran MiXCR on the 5' RACE reads and lists one entry per CDR3 protein. Altogether under 95,000 distinct CDR3 sequences are present, approximately 12% being singletons, with the ten largest covering approximately 5%. Material for sequencing was whole blood. The receptor source for this set is an adult who was a healthcare worker with PCR-confirmed SARS-CoV-2 infection or an uninfected control (not recorded which).

V gene TRBV11-3 combines with J gene TRBJ2-5; the match to TRBD2 covers 8 bases. CDR3 length: 17 residues. V was clipped by 5 bases and J by 0 bases; unmatched bases: 11. Per the germline V gene, CDR1 is SGHNT and CDR2 is YENEEA. Written as DNA, the CDR3 is TGTGCCAGCAGCCAATTAGTGGCTAGCGGGCACCAAGAGACCCAGTACTTC. Translated, it gives CASSQLVASGHQETQYF.

The genes are TRBV6-5 and TRBJ2-3; D possibly corresponds to TRBD2 (6 bases). Germline loops: CDR1 MNHEY, CDR2 SVGAGI. Trimming shortened V by 10 bases and J by 1 base, and 15 bases separated the two germline ends. CDR3 size: 14 residues. The CDR3 DNA sequence: TGTGCCACATTCGGCGGAGGGGGCACAGATACGCAGTATTTT. Residues: CATFGGGGTDTQYF.

The J gene is TRBJ2-3, the V gene TRBV10-2; TRBD2 aligns across 10 bases. This CDR3 is built from 14 residues. Germline assignment: CDR1 WSHSY and CDR2 SAAADI. J gave up 4 bases and V 4 bases, and 2 bases lay outside the gene matches. The CDR3 here is CASSGAGGSDTQYF. The CDR3 bases are TGCGCCAGCAGTGGAGCGGGGGGGTCAGATACGCAGTATTTT.

The chain uses TRBV13 and TRBJ2-7, with 15 bases fitting TRBD2. CDR1 is PRHDT and CDR2 is FYEKMQ in the germline V gene (reference sequence). This CDR3 is built from 17 residues. Unmatched junction bases numbered 3, after V lost 3 bases and J lost 0 bases. The CDR3 loop reads CASSLGLAGGRSYEQYF. In DNA, the CDR3 is TGTGCCAGCAGCTTGGGACTAGCGGGGGGTCGCTCCTACGAGCAGTACTTC.

Many counts were recorded for this clonotype. The chain carries TRBV5-4 and TRBJ1-1; D is undetermined. The CDR3 runs 14 residues. Germline CDR1 is SGHNT and CDR2 is YYREEE (reference sequence). V gave up 2 bases and J gave up 1 base, with 9 bases separating them. In nucleotides, the CDR3 is TGTGCCAGCAGCTTAGGCAGCGCGAACACTGAAGCTTTCTTT. Translation gives CASSLGSANTEAFF.

Many counts were recorded for this clonotype. The V call is TRBV10-1, the J call TRBJ1-5; D not certain. Germline values: CDR1 WNHNN, CDR2 SYGVQD (reference sequence). There are 14 residues in the CDR3. V lost 7 bases and J lost 4, with 14 bases in between. The CDR3: CASTEPGPNQPQHF. The CDR3 nucleotides read TGCGCCAGCACCGAACCGGGCCCGAATCAGCCCCAGCATTTT.

This clonotype turned up a few times. This rearrangement joins TRBV25-1 to TRBJ1-5; D gene unclear. This CDR3 has 21 amino acids. With 8 bases removed from V and 0 bases from J, the gap between germline ends came to 32 bases. Germline loops: CDR1 MGHDK, CDR2 SYGVNS. The CDR3 region has the DNA TGTGCCAGCCGAAGCCATCCGGCTATCACAGCCTCCGGCCATAGCAATCAGCCCCAGCATTTT. Encoded protein: CASRSHPAITASGHSNQPQHF.

This rearrangement joins TRBV29-1 to TRBJ2-7; the D gene could be TRBD1 or TRBD2 (5 bases each). This CDR3 spans 13 amino acids. The V gene lost 4 bases and the J gene lost 4 bases, with 14 bases spanning the gap. Germline values: CDR1 SQVTM, CDR2 ANQGSEA. This CDR3 reads CSVVGAGTYEQYF. The CDR3, as DNA: TGCAGCGTTGTCGGGGCAGGGACGTACGAGCAGTACTTC.

This clonotype has ten or more counts. The chain employs TRBV4-1 and TRBJ1-1; the D gene is possibly TRBD1 (5 bases). Trimming cost V 1 base and J 0 bases, with 9 bases left between them. From germline, CDR1 is MGHRA and CDR2 YSYEKL. The CDR3 runs to 15 residues. The CDR3 protein is CASSQGRGMNTEAFF. The CDR3, as DNA: TGCGCCAGCAGCCAAGGGAGGGGAATGAACACTGAAGCTTTCTTT.

This clonotype was seen ten or more times. The rearrangement links TRBV4-1 to TRBJ1-4; D gene unclear. The CDR3 extends over 17 amino acids. The V end lost 1 base, the J end lost 11 bases, and 23 bases lay between the germline ends. Germline lookup yields CDR1 MGHRA and CDR2 YSYEKL. The CDR3 DNA reads TGCGCCAGCAGCCAAGGCCCCCTACACGACGGGCCATGGAAACTGTTTTTT. It encodes CASSQGPLHDGPWKLFF.

There are many counts of this clonotype. The chain employs TRBV3-1 and TRBJ1-2, with D maybe TRBD1 (5 bases). The germline V and J ends were trimmed by 0 bases and 8 bases, with 13 bases remaining between them. Germline lookup yields CDR1 LGHDT and CDR2 YNNKEL (reference sequence). The CDR3 consists of 14 residues. The CDR3 DNA is TGTGCCAGCAGCCAAGATGTGGGGACCGGCGGCTACACCTTC. It encodes CASSQDVGTGGYTF.

The table lists this clonotype with a few counts. This CDR3 reads CASSPTSGSSGEQFF. DNA for the CDR3: TGTGCCAGCAGCCCGACTAGCGGGAGTTCCGGTGAGCAGTTCTTC. The chain is built from TRBV25-1 and TRBJ2-1; TRBD2 aligns across 12 bases. V lost 6 bases and J lost 9; bases outside the gene matches: 9. There are 15 residues in the CDR3. Per the germline V gene, CDR1 is MGHDK and CDR2 is SYGVNS.

CDR3 DNA sequence: TGTGCCAGCAGTTCCAGTTTTGCGGTAGATACGCAGTATTTT. Translation gives CASSSSFAVDTQYF. The chain carries TRBV12-3 or TRBV12-4 and TRBJ2-3; D not certain. The CDR3 consists of 14 residues. The V end lost 4 bases, the J end lost 5 bases, and 13 bases lay between the germline ends.

V usage is TRBV12-5 and J usage is TRBJ2-1; the match to TRBD2 covers 7 bases. V trimming: 2 bases; J trimming: 11 bases; junction bases outside the gene matches: 12. The CDR3 consists of 15 residues. Looked up from germline, CDR1 is LGHNT and CDR2 is FRNRAP. This chain's CDR3 is CASGLQVFSGNKQFF. Here the CDR3 DNA reads TGTGCTAGTGGTTTGCAGGTGTTCAGCGGGAACAAGCAGTTCTTC.

The chain recombines TRBV6-2 or TRBV6-3 with TRBJ1-5; 9 bases match TRBD1. The CDR3 has 14 amino acids. Germline V lookup: CDR1 MNHEY, CDR2 SVGEGT. V trimming: 6 bases; J trimming: 4 bases; junction bases outside the gene matches: 4. CDR3 DNA sequence: TGTGCCAGCAGGACTGGACAGGGGAATCAGCCCCAGCATTTT. Translated, it gives CASRTGQGNQPQHF.